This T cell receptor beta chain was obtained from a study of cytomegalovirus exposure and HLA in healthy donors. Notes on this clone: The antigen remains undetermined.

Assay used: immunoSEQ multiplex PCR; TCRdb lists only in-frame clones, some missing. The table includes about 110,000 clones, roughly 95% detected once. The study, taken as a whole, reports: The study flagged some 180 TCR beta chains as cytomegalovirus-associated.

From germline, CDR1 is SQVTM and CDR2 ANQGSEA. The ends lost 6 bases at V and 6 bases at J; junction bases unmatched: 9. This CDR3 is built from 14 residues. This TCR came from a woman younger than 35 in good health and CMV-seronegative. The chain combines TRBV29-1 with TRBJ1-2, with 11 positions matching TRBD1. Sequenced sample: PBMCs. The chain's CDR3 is CSVGPGTGGDGYTF. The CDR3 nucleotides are TGCAGCGTGGGACCGGGGACAGGGGGGGATGGCTACACCTTC.